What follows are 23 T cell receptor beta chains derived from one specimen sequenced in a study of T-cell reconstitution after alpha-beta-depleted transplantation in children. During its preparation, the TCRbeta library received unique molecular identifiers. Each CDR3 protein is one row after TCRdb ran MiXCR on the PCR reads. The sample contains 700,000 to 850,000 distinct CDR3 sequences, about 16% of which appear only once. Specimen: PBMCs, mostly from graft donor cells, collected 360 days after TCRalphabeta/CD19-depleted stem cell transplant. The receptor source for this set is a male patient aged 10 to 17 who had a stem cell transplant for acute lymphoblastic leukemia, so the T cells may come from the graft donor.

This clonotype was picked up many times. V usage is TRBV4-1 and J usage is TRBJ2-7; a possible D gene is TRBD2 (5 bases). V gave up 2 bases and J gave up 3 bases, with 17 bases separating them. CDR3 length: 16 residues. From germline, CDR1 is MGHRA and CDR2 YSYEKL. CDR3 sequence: CASSQFERTRIYEQYF. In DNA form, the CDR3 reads TGCGCCAGCAGCCAATTTGAGCGGACCCGGATCTACGAGCAGTACTTC.

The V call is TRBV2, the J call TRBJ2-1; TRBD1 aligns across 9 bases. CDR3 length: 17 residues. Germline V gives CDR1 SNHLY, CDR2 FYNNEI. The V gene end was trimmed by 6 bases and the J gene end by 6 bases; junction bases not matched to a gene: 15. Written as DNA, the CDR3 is TGTGCCAGCAGACAGAAGTATAGGGACAGGGTCGGCAATGAGCAGTTCTTC. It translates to CASRQKYRDRVGNEQFF.

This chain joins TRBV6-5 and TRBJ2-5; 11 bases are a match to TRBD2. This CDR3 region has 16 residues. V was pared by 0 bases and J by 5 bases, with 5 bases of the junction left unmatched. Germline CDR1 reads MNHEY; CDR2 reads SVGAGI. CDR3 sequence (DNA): TGTGCCAGCAGTTACTCGACTAGCGGGACGCATGAGACCCAGTACTTC. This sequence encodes CASSYSTSGTHETQYF.

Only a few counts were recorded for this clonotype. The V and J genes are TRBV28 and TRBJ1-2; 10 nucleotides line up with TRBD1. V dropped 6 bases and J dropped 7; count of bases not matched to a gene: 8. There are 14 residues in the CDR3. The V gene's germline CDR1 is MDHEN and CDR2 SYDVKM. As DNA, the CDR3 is TGTGCCAGCAGGGAGACAGGGGGCGCGTCTGGCTACACCTTC. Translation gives CASRETGGASGYTF.

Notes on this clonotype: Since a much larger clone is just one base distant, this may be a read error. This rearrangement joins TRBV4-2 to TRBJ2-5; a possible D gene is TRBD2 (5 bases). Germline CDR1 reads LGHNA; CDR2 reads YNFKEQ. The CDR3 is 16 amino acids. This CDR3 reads CASSQEPSGGSETQCF. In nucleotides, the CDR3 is TGTGCCAGCAGCCAAGAGCCGAGTGGAGGTTCGGAGACCCAGTGCTTC.

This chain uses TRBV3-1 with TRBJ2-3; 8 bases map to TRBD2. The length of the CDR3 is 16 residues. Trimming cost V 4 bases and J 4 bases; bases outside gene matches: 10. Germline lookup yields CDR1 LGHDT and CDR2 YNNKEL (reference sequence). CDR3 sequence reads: CASSPAAGERADTQYF. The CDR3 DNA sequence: TGTGCCAGCAGCCCCGCAGCGGGAGAACGGGCAGATACGCAGTATTTT.

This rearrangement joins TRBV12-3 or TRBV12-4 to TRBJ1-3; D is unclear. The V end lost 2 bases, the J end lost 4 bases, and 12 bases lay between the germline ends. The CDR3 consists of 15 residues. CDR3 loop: CASSLWLLQGNTIYF. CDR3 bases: TGTGCCAGCAGTTTATGGCTACTACAGGGAAACACCATATATTTT.

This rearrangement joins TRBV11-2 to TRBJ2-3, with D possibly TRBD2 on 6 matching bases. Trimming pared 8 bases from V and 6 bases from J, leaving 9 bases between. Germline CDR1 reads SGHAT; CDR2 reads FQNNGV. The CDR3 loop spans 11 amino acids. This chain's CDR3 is CASAGWDTQYF. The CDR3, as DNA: TGTGCCAGCGCGGGATGGGATACGCAGTATTTT.

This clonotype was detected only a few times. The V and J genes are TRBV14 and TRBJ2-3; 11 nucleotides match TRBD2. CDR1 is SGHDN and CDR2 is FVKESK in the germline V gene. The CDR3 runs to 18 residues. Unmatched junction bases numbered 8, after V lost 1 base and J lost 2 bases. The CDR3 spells CASSQARLGLAVTDTQYF. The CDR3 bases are TGTGCCAGCAGCCAAGCGAGGTTGGGACTAGCGGTCACAGATACGCAGTATTTT. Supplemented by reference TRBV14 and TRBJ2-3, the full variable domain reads EAGVTQFPSHSVIEKGQTVTLRCDPISGHDNLYWYRRVMGKEIKFLLHFVKESKQDESGMPNNRFLAERTGGTYSTLKVQPAELEDSGVYFCASSQARLGLAVTDTQYFGPGTRLTVL.

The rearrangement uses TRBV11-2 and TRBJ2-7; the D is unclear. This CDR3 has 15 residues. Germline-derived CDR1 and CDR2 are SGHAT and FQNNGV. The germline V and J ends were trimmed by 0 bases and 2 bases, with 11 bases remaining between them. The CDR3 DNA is TGTGCCAGCAGCTTAGAGGTCAGTTACACCTACGAGCAGTACTTC. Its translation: CASSLEVSYTYEQYF.

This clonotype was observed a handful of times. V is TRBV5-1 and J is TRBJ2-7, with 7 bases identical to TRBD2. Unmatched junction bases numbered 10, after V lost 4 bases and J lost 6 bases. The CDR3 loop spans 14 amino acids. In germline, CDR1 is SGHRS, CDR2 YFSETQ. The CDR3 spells CASSETSSTGEQYF. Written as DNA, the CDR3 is TGCGCCAGCAGCGAGACTAGCTCAACGGGCGAGCAGTACTTC.

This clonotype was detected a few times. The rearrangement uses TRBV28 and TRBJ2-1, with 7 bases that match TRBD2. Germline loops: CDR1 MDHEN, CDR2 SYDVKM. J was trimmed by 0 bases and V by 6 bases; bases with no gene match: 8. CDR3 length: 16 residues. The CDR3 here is CASSQLAIDSYNEQFF. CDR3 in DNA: TGTGCCAGCAGCCAACTAGCGATCGACTCCTACAATGAGCAGTTCTTC.

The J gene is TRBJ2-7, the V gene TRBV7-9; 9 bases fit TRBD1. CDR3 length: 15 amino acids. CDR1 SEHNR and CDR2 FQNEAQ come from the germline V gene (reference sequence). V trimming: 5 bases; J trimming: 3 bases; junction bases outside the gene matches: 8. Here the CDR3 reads CASSSPGTGHYEQYF. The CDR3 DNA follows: TGTGCCAGCAGCAGCCCCGGGACAGGGCACTACGAGCAGTACTTC.

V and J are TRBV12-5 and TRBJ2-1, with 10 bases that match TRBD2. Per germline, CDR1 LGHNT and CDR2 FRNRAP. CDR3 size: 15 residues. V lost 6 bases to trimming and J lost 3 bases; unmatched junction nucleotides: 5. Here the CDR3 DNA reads TGTGCTAGTGGCCCCGGGACTAGCGTCTACAATGAGCAGTTCTTC. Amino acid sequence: CASGPGTSVYNEQFF.

CDR3 in DNA: TGTGCCAGCAGCGCCTTAGGGACTTCCACTGAAGCTTTCTTT. Its translation: CASSALGTSTEAFF. This chain joins TRBV7-9 and TRBJ1-1; possibly TRBD1 for D (5 bases). Germline CDR1 reads SEHNR; CDR2 reads FQNEAQ (reference sequence). This CDR3 is 14 amino acids long. Trimming removed 5 bases at V and 4 bases at J, with 14 bases between.

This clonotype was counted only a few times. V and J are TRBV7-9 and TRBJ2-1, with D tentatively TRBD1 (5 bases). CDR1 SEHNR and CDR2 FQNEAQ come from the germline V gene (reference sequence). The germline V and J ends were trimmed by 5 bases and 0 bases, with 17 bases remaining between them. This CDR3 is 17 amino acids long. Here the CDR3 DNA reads TGTGCCAGCAGCCCCGCCGACTGGGGCTTCTCCTACAATGAGCAGTTCTTC. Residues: CASSPADWGFSYNEQFF.

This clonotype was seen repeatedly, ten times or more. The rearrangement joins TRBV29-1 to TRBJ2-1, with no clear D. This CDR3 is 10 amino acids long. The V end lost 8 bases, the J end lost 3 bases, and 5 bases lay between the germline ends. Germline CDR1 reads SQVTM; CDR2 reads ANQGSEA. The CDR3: CSWGYNEQFF. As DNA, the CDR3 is TGCAGCTGGGGCTACAATGAGCAGTTCTTC.

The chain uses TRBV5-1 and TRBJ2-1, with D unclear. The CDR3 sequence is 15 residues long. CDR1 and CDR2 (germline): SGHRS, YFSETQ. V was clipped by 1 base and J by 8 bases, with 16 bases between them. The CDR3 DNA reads TGCGCCAGCAGCTTGTCCGAGAGCGCCGTGGATGAGCAGTTCTTC. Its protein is CASSLSESAVDEQFF.

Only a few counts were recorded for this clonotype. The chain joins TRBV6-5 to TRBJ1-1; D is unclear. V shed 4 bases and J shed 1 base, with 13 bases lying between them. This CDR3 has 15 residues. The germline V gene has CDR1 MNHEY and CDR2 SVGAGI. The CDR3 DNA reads TGTGCCAGCAGTTTCGGTTACGGGAGGAACACTGAAGCTTTCTTT. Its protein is CASSFGYGRNTEAFF.

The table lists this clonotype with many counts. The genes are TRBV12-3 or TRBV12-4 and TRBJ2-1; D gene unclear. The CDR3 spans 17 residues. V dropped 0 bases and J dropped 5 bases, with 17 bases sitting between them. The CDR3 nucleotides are TGTGCCAGCAGTTTAGCGCAGGCCACGAGGTCTAACAATGAGCAGTTCTTC. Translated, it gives CASSLAQATRSNNEQFF.

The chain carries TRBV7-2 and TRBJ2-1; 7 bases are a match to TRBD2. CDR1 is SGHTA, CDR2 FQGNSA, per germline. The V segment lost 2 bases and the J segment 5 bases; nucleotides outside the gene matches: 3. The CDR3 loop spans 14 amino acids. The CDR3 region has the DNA TGTGCCAGCAGCTTACATGGGAGGGACAATGAGCAGTTCTTC. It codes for CASSLHGRDNEQFF.

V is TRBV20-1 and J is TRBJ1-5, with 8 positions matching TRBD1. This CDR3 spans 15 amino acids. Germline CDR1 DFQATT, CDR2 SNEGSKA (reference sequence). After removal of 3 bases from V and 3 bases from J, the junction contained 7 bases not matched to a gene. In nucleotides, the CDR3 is TGCAGTGCTAGGGACAGGGAAGGTCCCAATCAGCCCCAGCATTTT. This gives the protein CSARDREGPNQPQHF.

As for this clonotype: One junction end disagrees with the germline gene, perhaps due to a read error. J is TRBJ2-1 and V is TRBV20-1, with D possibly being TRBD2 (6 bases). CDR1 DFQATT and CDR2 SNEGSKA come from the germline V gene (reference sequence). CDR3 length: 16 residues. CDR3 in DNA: TGCTGTGCTAGAGAACCCGGGAGTCCCTCCTACAATGAGCAGTTCTTC. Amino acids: CCAREPGSPSYNEQFF.